This TCR beta chain is drawn from a study of blood T cell repertoires in COVID-19 (dated by TCRdb to the early 2020s). Regarding the complete study: ImmuneRACE Cohort 3 recovered participants were defined by two consecutive negative NP/OP PCR tests, healthcare professional clearance, or symptom resolution. Samples from collaborators originated in the United States, Italy and Spain and spanned both the acute and convalescent phases of COVID-19. The material from the prospective study consisted of cDNA or gDNA derived from T cells, B-cell-depleted T cells, or PBMCs. The dataset comprised deeply sampled blood TCRbeta repertoires from subjects exposed to, actively infected with, or recovered from COVID-19. A freely available public database, intended as a resource for researchers studying the immune response to SARS-CoV-2, is where the repertoires were released. The samples were drawn from the first 160 participants of the ongoing ImmuneRACE study and from some 1,300 subjects provided by 6 global collaborators. The sample metadata nearly always contained a de-identified subject ID, COVID-19 status, age in years and sex. Where available, HLA class I and class II types were obtained from metadata supplied by the sample provider rather than from assay-based typing. Paper-wide results and their limitations: The quantity of clinical and demographic metadata differed by source and by participant and was supplied without curation.

TCRbeta CDR3 regions were amplified from genomic DNA by means of the immunoSEQ Assay, a bias-controlled multiplex PCR. Per the original workflow: Nucleated cell counts per sample were estimated from amplification of reference gene primers within the assay. Sequence reads were collapsed and filtered to measure the absolute abundance of every unique TCRbeta CDR3 rearrangement. For each sample, productive Simpson clonality was calculated as the square root of Simpson's diversity index over productive rearrangements. TCRdb retrieved this table from immuneACCESS and kept in-frame rearrangements only. Not all clones are present; in checked studies, unresolved V genes account for under half, and no reason is known for the remainder. The D gene and trimming were derived from the DNA, and the V and J assignments and clone size from that table. Here the sample has some 180,000 clones; around 79% occur a single time. Under 20% of the sample is held by the ten biggest clonotypes.

Points on this clone: The antigen it binds to is not known. The record has no base qualities; no much larger clone is one base away.

Reading from cysteine to phenylalanine, the CDR3 counts 15 amino acids. Only CDR3 DNA is held: 45 bases, read in frame from base 1. CDR1 and CDR2 were assigned from the germline V gene as LGHNT and FRNRAP. V drops 1 base and J drops 2 bases, leaving 9 bases in between. In the prospective study, participants were about 18 to 95 years old, resided in approximately 22 geographic areas of the United States, and were enrolled through a virtual design. In the prospective study, cohorts were assigned on the basis of participant-reported clinical history obtained from a screening survey and a study questionnaire. In the prospective study, whole blood, serum and a nasopharyngeal or oropharyngeal swab were collected from each participant by mobile phlebotomists. Additional blood draws and questionnaires over a roughly two-month period could optionally be provided by prospective study participants. Before DNA extraction, blood samples from the prospective study were shipped at room temperature or frozen.

The clonotype was recovered from a woman in her 70s in a cohort exposed to, infected with or recovered from COVID-19 (not recorded which). The specimen sequenced was PBMCs or T cells enriched from blood (not recorded which). Recombination joined TRBV12-5 with TRBJ1-5; confidence is insufficient to name the D gene. The CDR3 here reads CASGLGLGGNQPQHF. The DNA sequence reads TGTGCTAGTGGTTTGGGTTTGGGAGGCAATCAGCCCCAGCATTTT.